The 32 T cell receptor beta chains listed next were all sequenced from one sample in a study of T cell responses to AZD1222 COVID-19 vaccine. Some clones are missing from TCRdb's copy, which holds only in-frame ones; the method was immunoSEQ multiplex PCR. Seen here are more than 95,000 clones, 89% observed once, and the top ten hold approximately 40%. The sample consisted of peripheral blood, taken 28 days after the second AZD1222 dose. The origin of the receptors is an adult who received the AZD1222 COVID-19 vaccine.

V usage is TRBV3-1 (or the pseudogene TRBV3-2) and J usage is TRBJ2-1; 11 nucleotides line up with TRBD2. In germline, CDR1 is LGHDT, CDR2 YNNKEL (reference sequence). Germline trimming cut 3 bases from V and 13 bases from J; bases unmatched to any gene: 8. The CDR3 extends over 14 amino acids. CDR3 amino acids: CASSQDPGLAAQFF. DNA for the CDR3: TGTGCCAGCAGCCAGGACCCGGGACTAGCGGCACAGTTCTTC.

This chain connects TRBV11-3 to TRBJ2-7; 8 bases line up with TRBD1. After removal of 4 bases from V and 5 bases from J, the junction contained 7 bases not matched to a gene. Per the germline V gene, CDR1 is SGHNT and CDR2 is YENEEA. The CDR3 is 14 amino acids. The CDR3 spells CASSSDTGGNEQYF. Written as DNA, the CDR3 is TGTGCCAGCAGCTCAGACACAGGGGGGAACGAGCAGTACTTC.

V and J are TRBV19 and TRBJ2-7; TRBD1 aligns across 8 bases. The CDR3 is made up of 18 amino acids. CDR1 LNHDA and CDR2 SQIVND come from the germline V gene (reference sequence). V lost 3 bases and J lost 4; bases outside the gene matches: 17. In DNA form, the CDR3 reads TGTGCCAGTAGTATTTCGGCCACCAGGATTACAGGGGGATACGAGCAGTACTTC. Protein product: CASSISATRITGGYEQYF.

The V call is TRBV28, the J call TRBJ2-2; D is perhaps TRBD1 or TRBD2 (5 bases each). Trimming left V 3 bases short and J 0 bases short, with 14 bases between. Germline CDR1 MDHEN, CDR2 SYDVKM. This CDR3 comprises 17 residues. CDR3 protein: CASSFWGRGPNTGELFF. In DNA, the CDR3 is TGTGCCAGCAGTTTTTGGGGTAGGGGACCGAACACCGGGGAGCTGTTTTTT.

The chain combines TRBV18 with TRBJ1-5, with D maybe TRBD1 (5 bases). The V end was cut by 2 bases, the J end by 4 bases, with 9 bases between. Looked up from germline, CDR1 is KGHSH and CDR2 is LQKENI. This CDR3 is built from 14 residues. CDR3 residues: CASSPGTLNQPQHF. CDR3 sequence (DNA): TGTGCCAGCTCACCAGGGACCCTGAATCAGCCCCAGCATTTT.

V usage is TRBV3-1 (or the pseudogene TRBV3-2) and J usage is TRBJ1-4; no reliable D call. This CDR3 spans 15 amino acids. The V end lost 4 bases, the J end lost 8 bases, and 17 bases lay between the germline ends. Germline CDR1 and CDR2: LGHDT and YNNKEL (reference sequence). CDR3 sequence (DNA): TGTGCCAGCAGCCCCTCTGGTGGGCTAAGGGAAAAACTGTTTTTT. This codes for CASSPSGGLREKLFF.

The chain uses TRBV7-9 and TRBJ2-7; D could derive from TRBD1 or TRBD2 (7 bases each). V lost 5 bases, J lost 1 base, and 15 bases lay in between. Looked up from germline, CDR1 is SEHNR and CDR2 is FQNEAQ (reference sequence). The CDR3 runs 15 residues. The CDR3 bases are TGTGCCAGCAGCCCCCGCAGGGGGGGATCCTACGAGCAGTACTTC. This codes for CASSPRRGGSYEQYF.

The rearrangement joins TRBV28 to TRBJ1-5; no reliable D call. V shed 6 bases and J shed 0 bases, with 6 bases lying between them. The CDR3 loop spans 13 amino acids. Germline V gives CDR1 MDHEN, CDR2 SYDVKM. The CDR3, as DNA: TGTGCCAGCAGCCGGGATAGCAATCAGCCCCAGCATTTT. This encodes CASSRDSNQPQHF.

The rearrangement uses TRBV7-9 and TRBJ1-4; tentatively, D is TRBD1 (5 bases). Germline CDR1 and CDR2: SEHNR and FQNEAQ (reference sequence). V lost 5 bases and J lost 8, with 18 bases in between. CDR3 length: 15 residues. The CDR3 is CASSAGTSRGEKLFF. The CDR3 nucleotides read TGTGCCAGCAGCGCGGGGACGTCGAGGGGAGAAAAACTGTTTTTT.

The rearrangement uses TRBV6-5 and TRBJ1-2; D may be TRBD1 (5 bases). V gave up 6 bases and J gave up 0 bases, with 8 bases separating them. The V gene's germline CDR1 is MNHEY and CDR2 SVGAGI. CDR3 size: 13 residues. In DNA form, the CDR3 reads TGTGCCAGCAGCGCACAGGCTAACTATGGCTACACCTTC. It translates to CASSAQANYGYTF.

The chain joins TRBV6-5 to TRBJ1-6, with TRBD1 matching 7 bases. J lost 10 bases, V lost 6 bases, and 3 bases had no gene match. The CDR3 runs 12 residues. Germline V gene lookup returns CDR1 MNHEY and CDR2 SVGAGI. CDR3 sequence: CASSSGGSPLHF. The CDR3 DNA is TGTGCCAGCAGCTCAGGGGGGTCACCCCTCCACTTT.

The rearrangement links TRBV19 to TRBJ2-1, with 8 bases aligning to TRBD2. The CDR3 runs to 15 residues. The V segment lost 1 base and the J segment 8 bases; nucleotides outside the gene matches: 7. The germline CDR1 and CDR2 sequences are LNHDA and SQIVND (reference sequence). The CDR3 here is CASSIGSGNIYEQFF. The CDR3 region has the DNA TGTGCCAGTAGTATAGGTAGCGGGAATATCTATGAGCAGTTCTTC.

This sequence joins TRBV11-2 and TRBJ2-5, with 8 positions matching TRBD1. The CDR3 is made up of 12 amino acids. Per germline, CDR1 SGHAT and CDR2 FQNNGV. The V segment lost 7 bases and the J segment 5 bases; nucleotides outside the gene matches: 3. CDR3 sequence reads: CASNDRGETQYF. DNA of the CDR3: TGTGCCAGCAACGACAGGGGCGAGACCCAGTACTTC.

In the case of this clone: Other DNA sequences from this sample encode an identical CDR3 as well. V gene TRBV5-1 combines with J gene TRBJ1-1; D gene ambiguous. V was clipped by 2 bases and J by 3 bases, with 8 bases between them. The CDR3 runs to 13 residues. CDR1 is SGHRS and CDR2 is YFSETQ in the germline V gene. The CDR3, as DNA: TGCGCCAGCAGCTTTGGAGGGTACACTGAAGCTTTCTTT. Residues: CASSFGGYTEAFF.

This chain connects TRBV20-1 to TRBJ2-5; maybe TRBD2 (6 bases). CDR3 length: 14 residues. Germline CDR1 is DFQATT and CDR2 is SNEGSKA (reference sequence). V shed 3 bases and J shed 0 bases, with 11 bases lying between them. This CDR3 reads CSASRGGNQETQYF. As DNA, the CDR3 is TGCAGTGCTAGTCGCGGCGGGAACCAAGAGACCCAGTACTTC.

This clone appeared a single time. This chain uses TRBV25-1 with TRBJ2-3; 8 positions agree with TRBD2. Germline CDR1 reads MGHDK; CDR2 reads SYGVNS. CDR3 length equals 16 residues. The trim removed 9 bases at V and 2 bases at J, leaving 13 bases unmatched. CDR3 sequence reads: CARRDIAGCVTDTQYF. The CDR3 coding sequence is TGTGCCAGAAGAGATATAGCGGGATGTGTCACAGATACGCAGTATTTT.

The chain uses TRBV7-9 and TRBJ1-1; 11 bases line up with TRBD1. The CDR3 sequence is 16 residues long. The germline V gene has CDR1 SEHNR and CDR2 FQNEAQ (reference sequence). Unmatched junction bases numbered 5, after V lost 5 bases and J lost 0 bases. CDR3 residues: CASSLGTGGMNTEAFF. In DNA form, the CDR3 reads TGTGCCAGCAGCCTCGGGACAGGGGGAATGAACACTGAAGCTTTCTTT.

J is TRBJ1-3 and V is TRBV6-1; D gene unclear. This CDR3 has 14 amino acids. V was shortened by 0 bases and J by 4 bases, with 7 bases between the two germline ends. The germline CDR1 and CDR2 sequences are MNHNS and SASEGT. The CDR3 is CASSEARVGNTIYF. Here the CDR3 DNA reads TGTGCCAGCAGTGAAGCTCGGGTGGGAAACACCATATATTTT.

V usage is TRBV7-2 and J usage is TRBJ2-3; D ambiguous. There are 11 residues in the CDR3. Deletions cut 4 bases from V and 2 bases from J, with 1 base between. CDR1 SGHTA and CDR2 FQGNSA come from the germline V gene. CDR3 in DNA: TGTGCCAGCAGCTCCACAGATACGCAGTATTTT. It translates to CASSSTDTQYF. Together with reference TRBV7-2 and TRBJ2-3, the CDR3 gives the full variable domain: GAGVSQSPSNKVTEKGKDVELRCDPISGHTALYWYRQSLGQGLEFLIYFQGNSAPDKSGLPSDRFSAERTGGSVSTLTIQRTQQEDSAVYLCASSSTDTQYFGPGTRLTVL.

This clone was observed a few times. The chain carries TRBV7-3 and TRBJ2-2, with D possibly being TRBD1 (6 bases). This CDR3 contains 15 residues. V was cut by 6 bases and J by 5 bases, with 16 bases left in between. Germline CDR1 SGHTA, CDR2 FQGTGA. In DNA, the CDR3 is TGTGCCAGCAGATTAGGGGGAGAAGGGACCGGGGAGCTGTTTTTT. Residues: CASRLGGEGTGELFF.

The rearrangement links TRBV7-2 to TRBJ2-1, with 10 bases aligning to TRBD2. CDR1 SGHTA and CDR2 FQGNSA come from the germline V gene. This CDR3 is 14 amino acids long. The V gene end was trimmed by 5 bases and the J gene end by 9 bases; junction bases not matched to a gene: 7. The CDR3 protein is CASSPGTSAGEQFF. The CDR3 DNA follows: TGTGCCAGCAGCCCCGGGACTAGCGCGGGTGAGCAGTTCTTC.

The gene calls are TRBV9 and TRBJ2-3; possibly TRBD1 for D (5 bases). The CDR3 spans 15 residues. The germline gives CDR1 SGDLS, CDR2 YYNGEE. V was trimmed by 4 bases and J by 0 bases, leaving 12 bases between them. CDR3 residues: CASSLWGESTDTQYF. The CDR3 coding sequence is TGTGCCAGCAGCCTCTGGGGCGAGAGCACAGATACGCAGTATTTT. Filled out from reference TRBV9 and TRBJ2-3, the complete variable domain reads DSGVTQTPKHLITATGQRVTLRCSPRSGDLSVYWYQQSLDQGLQFLIQYYNGEERAKGNILERFSAQQFPDLHSELNLSSLELGDSALYFCASSLWGESTDTQYFGPGTRLTVL.

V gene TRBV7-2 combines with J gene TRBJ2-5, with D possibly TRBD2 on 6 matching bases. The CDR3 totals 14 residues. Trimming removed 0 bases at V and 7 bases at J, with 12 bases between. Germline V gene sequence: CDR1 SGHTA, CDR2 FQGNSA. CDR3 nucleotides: TGTGCCAGCAGCTTAGCGGGACTGGACGGGACCCAGTACTTC. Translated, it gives CASSLAGLDGTQYF. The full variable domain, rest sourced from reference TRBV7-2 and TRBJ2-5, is GAGVSQSPSNKVTEKGKDVELRCDPISGHTALYWYRQSLGQGLEFLIYFQGNSAPDKSGLPSDRFSAERTGGSVSTLTIQRTQQEDSAVYLCASSLAGLDGTQYFGPGTRLLVL.

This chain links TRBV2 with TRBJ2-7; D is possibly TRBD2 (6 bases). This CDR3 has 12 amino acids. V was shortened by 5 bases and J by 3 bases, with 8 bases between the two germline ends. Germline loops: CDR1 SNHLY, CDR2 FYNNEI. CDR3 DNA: TGTGCCAGCAGTCGGGACTTCTACGAGCAGTACTTC. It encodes CASSRDFYEQYF.

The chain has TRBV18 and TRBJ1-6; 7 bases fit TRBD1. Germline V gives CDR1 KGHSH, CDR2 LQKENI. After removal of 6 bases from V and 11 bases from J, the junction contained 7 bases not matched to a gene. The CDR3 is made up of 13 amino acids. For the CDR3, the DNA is TGTGCCAGCTCCCTATTACAGGGGCCACCCCTCCACTTT. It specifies CASSLLQGPPLHF.

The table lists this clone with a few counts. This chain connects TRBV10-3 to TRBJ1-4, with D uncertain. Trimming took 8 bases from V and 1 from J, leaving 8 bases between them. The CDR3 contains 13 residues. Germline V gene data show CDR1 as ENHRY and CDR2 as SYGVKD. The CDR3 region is CAIGKGTNEKLFF. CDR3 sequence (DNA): TGTGCCATCGGAAAGGGAACTAATGAAAAACTGTTTTTT.

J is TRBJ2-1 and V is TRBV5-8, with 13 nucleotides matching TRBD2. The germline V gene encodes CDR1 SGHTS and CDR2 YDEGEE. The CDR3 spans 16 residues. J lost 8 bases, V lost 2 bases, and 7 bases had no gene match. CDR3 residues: CASSFSGTSGVDEQFF. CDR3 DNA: TGTGCCAGCAGCTTTTCCGGGACTAGCGGGGTGGATGAGCAGTTCTTC.

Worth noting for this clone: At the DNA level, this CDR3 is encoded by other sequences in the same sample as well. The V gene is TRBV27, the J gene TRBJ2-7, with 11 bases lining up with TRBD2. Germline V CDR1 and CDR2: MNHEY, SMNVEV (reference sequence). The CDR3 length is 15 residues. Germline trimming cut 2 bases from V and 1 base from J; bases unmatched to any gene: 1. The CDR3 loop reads CASSLGTSGSYEQYF. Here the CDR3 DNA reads TGTGCCAGCAGTTTAGGGACTAGCGGTTCCTACGAGCAGTACTTC.

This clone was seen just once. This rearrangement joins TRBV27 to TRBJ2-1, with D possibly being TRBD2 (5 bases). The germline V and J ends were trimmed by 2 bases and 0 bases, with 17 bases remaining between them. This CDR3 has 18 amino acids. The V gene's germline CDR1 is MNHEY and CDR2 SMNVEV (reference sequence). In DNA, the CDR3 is TGTGCCAGCAGTTTAAGTGGAAAGCGGTTAAGCTCCTACAATGAGCAGTTCTTC. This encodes CASSLSGKRLSSYNEQFF.

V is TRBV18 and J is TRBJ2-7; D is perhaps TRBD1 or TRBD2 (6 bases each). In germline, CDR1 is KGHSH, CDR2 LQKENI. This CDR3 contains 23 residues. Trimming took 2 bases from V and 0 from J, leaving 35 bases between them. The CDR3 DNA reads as TGTGCCAGCTCACCAGGTCCGGGTGTGGCTCGCACTAGAGGGGGGACGAGCTCCTACGAGCAGTACTTC. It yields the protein CASSPGPGVARTRGGTSSYEQYF.

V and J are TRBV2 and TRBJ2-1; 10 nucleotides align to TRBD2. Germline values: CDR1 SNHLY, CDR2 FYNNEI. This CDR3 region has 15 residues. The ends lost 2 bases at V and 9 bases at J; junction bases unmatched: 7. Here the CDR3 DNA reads TGTGCCAGCAGTGAAATAGGAGCGGGAGGGTTTGAGCAGTTCTTC. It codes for CASSEIGAGGFEQFF.

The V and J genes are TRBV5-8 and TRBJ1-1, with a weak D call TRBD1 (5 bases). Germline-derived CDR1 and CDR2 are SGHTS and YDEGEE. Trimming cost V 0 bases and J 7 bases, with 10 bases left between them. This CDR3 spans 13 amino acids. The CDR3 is CASSLALGGEAFF. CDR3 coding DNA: TGTGCCAGCAGCTTGGCCCTCGGGGGTGAAGCTTTCTTT.